Presented here are 18 T cell receptor beta chains from one specimen sequenced in a study of lymphopenia after photon versus proton radiotherapy. The table came from immunoSEQ multiplex PCR; TCRdb's copy has only in-frame clones and leaves some out. Of about 35,000 clones listed, more than 85% were seen once; the top ten hold over 12%. Sample: peripheral blood, taken from a patient treated with photon-based radiotherapy. Every receptor here comes from a man in his 60s with cholangiocarcinoma.

This chain links TRBV5-1 with TRBJ1-4; D may be TRBD1 (5 bases). CDR1 SGHRS and CDR2 YFSETQ come from the germline V gene. This CDR3 is 15 amino acids long. The V gene lost 0 bases and the J gene lost 8 bases, with 14 bases spanning the gap. The chain's CDR3 is CASSLAWGVGEKLFF. In nucleotides, the CDR3 is TGCGCCAGCAGCTTGGCGTGGGGGGTCGGAGAAAAACTGTTTTTT. The variable domain in full, completed from reference TRBV5-1 and TRBJ1-4, reads KAGVTQTPRYLIKTRGQQVTLSCSPISGHRSVSWYQQTPGQGLQFLFEYFSETQRNKGNFPGRFSGRQFSNSRSEMNVSTLELGDSALYLCASSLAWGVGEKLFFGSGTQLSVL.

The rearrangement links TRBV7-3 to TRBJ2-1; unclear D gene. The CDR3 consists of 17 residues. The V and J ends lost 1 base and 7 bases respectively, with 20 bases between them. Per germline, CDR1 SGHTA and CDR2 FQGTGA. The CDR3 is CASSLSGFEGPGNEQFF. In nucleotides, the CDR3 is TGTGCCAGCAGCTTAAGTGGCTTTGAAGGGCCAGGTAATGAGCAGTTCTTC.

The chain has TRBV7-9 and TRBJ2-3; D gene ambiguous. V was shortened by 1 base and J by 0 bases, with 8 bases between the two germline ends. The CDR3 has 15 amino acids. Germline values: CDR1 SEHNR, CDR2 FQNEAQ (reference sequence). CDR3 DNA: TGTGCCAGCAGCTTAGATTCCCTAAGCACAGATACGCAGTATTTT. Its protein product is CASSLDSLSTDTQYF.

The V and J genes are TRBV9 and TRBJ2-1, with 8 positions matching TRBD1. V lost 0 bases, J lost 8 bases, and 10 bases stayed unmatched. CDR1 is SGDLS and CDR2 is YYNGEE in the germline V gene. This CDR3 comprises 16 residues. The CDR3 bases are TGTGCCAGCAGCGTAGAAATTGGACAGGGTTTGCATGAGCAGTTCTTC. It codes for CASSVEIGQGLHEQFF.

The chain is built from TRBV4-2 and TRBJ2-7; 9 positions agree with TRBD1. Germline V gene sequence: CDR1 LGHNA, CDR2 YNFKEQ. V shed 1 base, J shed 4 bases, and the junction held 8 bases outside the gene matches. The CDR3 runs to 16 residues. The CDR3: CASSQVGTGTEYEQYF. The DNA for the CDR3 is TGTGCCAGCAGCCAAGTTGGGACAGGGACTGAATACGAGCAGTACTTC.

V usage is TRBV5-1 and J usage is TRBJ1-1, with 9 nucleotides matching TRBD1. The CDR3 contains 15 residues. Germline CDR1 and CDR2: SGHRS and YFSETQ. V gave up 4 bases and J gave up 5 bases; unmatched junction bases: 9. The DNA for the CDR3 is TGCGCCAGCAGCCCTGGGGGGACAGGGAGAACTGAAGCTTTCTTT. Amino acids: CASSPGGTGRTEAFF.

V gene TRBV18 combines with J gene TRBJ2-5, with D hard to call. Germline CDR1 and CDR2: KGHSH and LQKENI. The CDR3 contains 15 residues. Trimming shortened V by 1 base and J by 2 bases, and 11 bases separated the two germline ends. The CDR3: CASSPLLSLQETQYF. The CDR3 DNA reads as TGTGCCAGCTCACCACTACTTAGTTTACAAGAGACCCAGTACTTC. Together with reference TRBV18 and TRBJ2-5, the CDR3 gives the full variable domain: NAGVMQNPRHLVRRRGQEARLRCSPMKGHSHVYWYRQLPEEGLKFMVYLQKENIIDESGMPKERFSAEFPKEGPSILRIQQVVRGDSAAYFCASSPLLSLQETQYFGPGTRLLVL.

The chain couples TRBV5-1 to TRBJ2-3; tentative D call: TRBD1 (6 bases). V shed 0 bases and J shed 3 bases, with 11 bases lying between them. Germline CDR1 and CDR2: SGHRS and YFSETQ. There are 15 residues in the CDR3. CDR3 in amino acids: CASSLVTGKTDTQYF. CDR3 bases: TGCGCCAGCAGCTTGGTCACAGGGAAGACAGATACGCAGTATTTT.

This chain joins TRBV5-1 and TRBJ1-1; D gene ambiguous. This CDR3 contains 16 residues. Per germline, CDR1 SGHRS and CDR2 YFSETQ. The V gene lost 0 bases and the J gene lost 1 base, with 13 bases spanning the gap. This CDR3 is CASSLEADRSNTEAFF. As DNA, the CDR3 is TGCGCCAGCAGCTTGGAAGCTGATCGATCGAACACTGAAGCTTTCTTT.

The chain carries TRBV7-6 and TRBJ2-7; unclear D gene. The CDR3 covers 12 residues. The V and J ends lost 1 base and 5 bases respectively, with 6 bases between them. Per germline, CDR1 SGHVS and CDR2 FNYEAQ. The CDR3 region is CASSLGGHEQYF. The DNA for the CDR3 is TGTGCCAGCAGCTTAGGAGGACACGAGCAGTACTTC.

The chain uses TRBV6-5 and TRBJ2-7; the D gene is possibly TRBD2 (5 bases). The CDR3 consists of 15 residues. CDR1 is MNHEY, CDR2 SVGAGI, per germline. V was pared by 5 bases and J by 3 bases, with 17 bases between. CDR3 in DNA: TGTGCCAGCAGTCCTTTAGGGCCGGGGTTCTACGAGCAGTACTTC. As protein: CASSPLGPGFYEQYF.

The CDR3 DNA follows: TGTGCCAGCAGCGTAGACCGGGACCGGCCTAAAAACATTCAGTACTTC. Protein: CASSVDRDRPKNIQYF. The chain links TRBV9 to TRBJ2-4; D might be TRBD1 or TRBD2, each matching 5 bases. V was shortened by 0 bases and J by 4 bases, with 14 bases between the two germline ends. Germline-derived CDR1 and CDR2 are SGDLS and YYNGEE. This CDR3 spans 16 amino acids.

V and J are TRBV7-3 and TRBJ2-2; unclear D gene. The CDR3 sequence is 12 residues long. CDR1 SGHTA and CDR2 FQGTGA come from the germline V gene. Trimming left V 8 bases short and J 1 base short, with 5 bases between. The CDR3: CASGVNTGELFF. CDR3 in DNA: TGTGCCAGCGGGGTGAACACCGGGGAGCTGTTTTTT.

V gene TRBV7-6 combines with J gene TRBJ1-3; D not resolved. The CDR3 contains 16 residues. V gave up 8 bases and J gave up 0 bases, with 17 bases separating them. CDR1 and CDR2 from the germline V gene are SGHVS and FNYEAQ. The CDR3 sequence is CASAPGGVLSGNTIYF. The CDR3 bases are TGTGCCAGCGCCCCGGGTGGGGTTCTCTCTGGAAACACCATATATTTT.

The chain combines TRBV10-1 with TRBJ2-5; possibly TRBD1 for D (5 bases). Per germline, CDR1 WNHNN and CDR2 SYGVQD (reference sequence). The CDR3 loop spans 17 amino acids. Trimming removed 2 bases at V and 1 base at J, with 17 bases between. The CDR3 bases are TGCGCCAGCAGTGAGGGGGCGAGTACCAACATCCAAGAGACCCAGTACTTC. Its translation: CASSEGASTNIQETQYF.

The chain carries TRBV28 and TRBJ2-5; 8 bases fit TRBD1. This CDR3 region has 20 residues. Germline lookup yields CDR1 MDHEN and CDR2 SYDVKM. Trimming cost V 5 bases and J 2 bases; bases outside gene matches: 22. The CDR3 sequence: CASSLRDRLNLGASQETQYF. CDR3 nucleotides: TGTGCCAGCAGTCTCCGGGACAGGCTGAACCTAGGGGCTTCACAAGAGACCCAGTACTTC.

The chain has TRBV15 and TRBJ2-5, with D perhaps matching TRBD1 or TRBD2 (5 bases each). The CDR3 sequence is 13 residues long. The V end lost 5 bases, the J end lost 1 base, and 8 bases lay between the germline ends. In germline, CDR1 is LNHNV, CDR2 YYDKDF (reference sequence). The CDR3, as DNA: TGTGCCACCAGCCGGGACGGCCAAGAGACCCAGTACTTC. Its translation: CATSRDGQETQYF.

The V call is TRBV29-1, the J call TRBJ2-3; 15 nucleotides match TRBD2. The length of the CDR3 is 16 residues. Germline V lookup: CDR1 SQVTM, CDR2 ANQGSEA. Trimming removed 4 bases from V and 4 bases from J; junction bases left unmatched: 6. CDR3 DNA: TGCAGCGTTGCGGGACTAGCGGGAGGTTTCGCAGATACGCAGTATTTT. Amino acid sequence: CSVAGLAGGFADTQYF.